This record covers a single T cell receptor beta chain. Antigen specificity is unknown. The entry originates in a study of CD8 T cells in ankylosing spondylitis. Library preparation for TCR beta used quantitative 5'-RACE with molecular barcodes. TCRdb reprocessed the 5' RACE reads with MiXCR, giving one entry per CDR3 protein. The table records around 210,000 distinct CDR3 sequences, 8.2% of them present only once. V was clipped by 0 bases and J by 3 bases, with 11 bases between them. CDR3 size: 15 residues. Germline CDR1 and CDR2: SGHNT and YYREEE (reference sequence). Overall study findings and caveats: Characteristic, it appeared, of ankylosing spondylitis blood was a TCR beta motif of seven or eight highly homologous variants. Those disease-linked clones were CD8+; they were also relatively rare in peripheral blood. Disease-linked clones were reportedly significantly enriched in matched ankylosing spondylitis synovial fluid.

The chain is built from TRBV5-4 and TRBJ2-3; D is ambiguous. The sequence was collected from a female donor with ankylosing spondylitis or in good health (not recorded which). Sequenced sample: blood, either unsorted or a sorted T cell fraction (not recorded which). CDR3 DNA: TGTGCCAGCAGCTTGGACGGAGTCGCGACAGATACGCAGTATTTT. As protein: CASSLDGVATDTQYF. Supplemented by reference TRBV5-4 and TRBJ2-3, the full variable domain reads ETGVTQSPTHLIKTRGQQVTLRCSSQSGHNTVSWYQQALGQGPQFIFQYYREEENGRGNFPPRFSGLQFPNYSSELNVNALELDDSALYLCASSLDGVATDTQYFGPGTRLTVL.